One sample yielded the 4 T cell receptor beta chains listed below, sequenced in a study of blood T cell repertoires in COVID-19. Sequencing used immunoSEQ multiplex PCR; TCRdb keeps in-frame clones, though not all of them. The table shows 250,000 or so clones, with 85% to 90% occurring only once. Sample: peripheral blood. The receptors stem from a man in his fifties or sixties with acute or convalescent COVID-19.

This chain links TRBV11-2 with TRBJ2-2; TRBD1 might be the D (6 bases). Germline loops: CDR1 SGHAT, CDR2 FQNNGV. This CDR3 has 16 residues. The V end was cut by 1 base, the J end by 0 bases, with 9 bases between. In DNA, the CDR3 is TGTGCCAGCAGCTTAGGGCAGGGGTCGAACACCGGGGAGCTGTTTTTT. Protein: CASSLGQGSNTGELFF.

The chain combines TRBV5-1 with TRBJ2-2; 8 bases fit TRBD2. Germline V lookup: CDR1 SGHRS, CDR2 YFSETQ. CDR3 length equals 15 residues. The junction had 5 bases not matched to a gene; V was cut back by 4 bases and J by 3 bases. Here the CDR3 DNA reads TGCGCCAGCAGCCCTTCGGGGGGGCACACCGGGGAGCTGTTTTTT. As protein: CASSPSGGHTGELFF.

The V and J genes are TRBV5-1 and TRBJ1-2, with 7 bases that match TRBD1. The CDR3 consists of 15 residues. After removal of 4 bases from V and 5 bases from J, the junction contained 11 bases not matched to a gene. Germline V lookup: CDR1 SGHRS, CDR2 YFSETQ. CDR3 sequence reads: CASSLLTGNSYGYTF. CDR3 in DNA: TGCGCCAGCAGCCTCCTGACAGGGAACAGTTATGGCTACACCTTC.

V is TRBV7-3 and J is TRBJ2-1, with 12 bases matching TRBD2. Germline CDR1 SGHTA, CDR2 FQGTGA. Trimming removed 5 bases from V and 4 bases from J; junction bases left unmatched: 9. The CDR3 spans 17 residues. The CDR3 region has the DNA TGTGCCAGCAGCCCCACAAGCCTAGCGGGAGGGTACAATGAGCAGTTCTTC. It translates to CASSPTSLAGGYNEQFF.